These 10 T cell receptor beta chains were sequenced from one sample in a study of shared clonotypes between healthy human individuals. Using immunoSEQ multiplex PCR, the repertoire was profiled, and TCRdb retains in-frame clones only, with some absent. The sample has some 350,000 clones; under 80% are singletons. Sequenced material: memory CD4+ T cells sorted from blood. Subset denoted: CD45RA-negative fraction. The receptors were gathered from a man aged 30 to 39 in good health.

The CDR3 loop is CASRLAGVTDTQYF. For the CDR3, the DNA is TGTGCCAGCAGATTAGCGGGCGTCACAGATACGCAGTATTTT. The V and J genes are TRBV6-6 and TRBJ2-3, with TRBD2 matching over 7 bases. The V segment lost 6 bases and the J segment 2 bases; nucleotides outside the gene matches: 5. This CDR3 contains 14 residues. Germline V gene sequence: CDR1 MNHNY, CDR2 SVGAGI (reference sequence).

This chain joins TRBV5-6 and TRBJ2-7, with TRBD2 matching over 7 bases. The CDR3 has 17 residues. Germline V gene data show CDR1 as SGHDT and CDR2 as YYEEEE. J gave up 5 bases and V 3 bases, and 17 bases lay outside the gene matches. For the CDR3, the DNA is TGTGCCAGCAGCTCCCCCGGGGCAGGGAGGGAAAAAAACGAGCAGTACTTC. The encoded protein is CASSSPGAGREKNEQYF.

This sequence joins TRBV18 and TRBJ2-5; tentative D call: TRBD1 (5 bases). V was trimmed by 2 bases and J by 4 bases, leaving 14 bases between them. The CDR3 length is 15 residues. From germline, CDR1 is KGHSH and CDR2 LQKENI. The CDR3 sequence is CASSPTFRVGETQYF. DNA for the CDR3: TGTGCCAGCTCACCAACGTTCAGGGTGGGAGAGACCCAGTACTTC.

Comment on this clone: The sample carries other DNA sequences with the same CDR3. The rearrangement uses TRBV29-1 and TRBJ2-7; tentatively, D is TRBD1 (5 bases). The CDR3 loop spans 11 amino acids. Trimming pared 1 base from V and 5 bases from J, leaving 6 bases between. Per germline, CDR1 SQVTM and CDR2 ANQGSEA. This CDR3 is CSVEGGHEQYF. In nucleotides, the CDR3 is TGCAGCGTTGAAGGGGGCCACGAGCAGTACTTC.

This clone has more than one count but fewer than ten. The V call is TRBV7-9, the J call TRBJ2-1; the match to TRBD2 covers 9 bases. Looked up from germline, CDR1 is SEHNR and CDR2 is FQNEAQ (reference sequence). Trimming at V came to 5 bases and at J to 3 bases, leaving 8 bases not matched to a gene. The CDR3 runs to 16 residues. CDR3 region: CASSPVGSGGYNEQFF. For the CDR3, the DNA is TGTGCCAGCAGCCCAGTGGGTAGCGGGGGCTACAATGAGCAGTTCTTC.

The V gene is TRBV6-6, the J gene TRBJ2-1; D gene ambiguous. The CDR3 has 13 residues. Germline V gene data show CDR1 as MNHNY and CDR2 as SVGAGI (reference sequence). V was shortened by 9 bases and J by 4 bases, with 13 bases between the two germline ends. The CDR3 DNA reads TGTGCCAGTCGTAGATGGGGTTACAATGAGCAGTTCTTC. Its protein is CASRRWGYNEQFF.

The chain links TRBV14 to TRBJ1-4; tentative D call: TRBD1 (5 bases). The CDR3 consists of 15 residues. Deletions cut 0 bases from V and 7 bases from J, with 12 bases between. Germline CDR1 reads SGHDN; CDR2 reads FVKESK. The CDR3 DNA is TGTGCCAGCAGCCAAGATCACGGGGCGAGTGAAAAACTGTTTTTT. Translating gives CASSQDHGASEKLFF.

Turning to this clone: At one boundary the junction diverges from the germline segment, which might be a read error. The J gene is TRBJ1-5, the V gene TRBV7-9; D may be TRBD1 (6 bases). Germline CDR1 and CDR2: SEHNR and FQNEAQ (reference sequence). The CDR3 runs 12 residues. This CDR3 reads CASHFDRTAPAF. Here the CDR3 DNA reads TGTGCCAGCCACTTCGACCGGACAGCCCCAGCATTT.

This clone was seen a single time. The CDR3, as DNA: TGTGCCAGCTCACCACGGAACCCGGGACAGGGGTTTGAAAAACTGTTTTTT. This encodes CASSPRNPGQGFEKLFF. The chain is built from TRBV18 and TRBJ1-4, with 10 bases matching TRBD1. Trimming took 1 base from V and 7 from J; bases not matched to a gene: 9. Looked up from germline, CDR1 is KGHSH and CDR2 is LQKENI. This CDR3 comprises 17 residues.

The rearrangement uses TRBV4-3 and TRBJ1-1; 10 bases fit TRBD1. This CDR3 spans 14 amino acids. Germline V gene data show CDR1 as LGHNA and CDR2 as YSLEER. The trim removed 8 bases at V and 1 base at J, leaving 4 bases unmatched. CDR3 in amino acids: CASGWDRGNTEAFF. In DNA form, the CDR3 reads TGCGCCAGCGGTTGGGACAGGGGGAACACTGAAGCTTTCTTT.